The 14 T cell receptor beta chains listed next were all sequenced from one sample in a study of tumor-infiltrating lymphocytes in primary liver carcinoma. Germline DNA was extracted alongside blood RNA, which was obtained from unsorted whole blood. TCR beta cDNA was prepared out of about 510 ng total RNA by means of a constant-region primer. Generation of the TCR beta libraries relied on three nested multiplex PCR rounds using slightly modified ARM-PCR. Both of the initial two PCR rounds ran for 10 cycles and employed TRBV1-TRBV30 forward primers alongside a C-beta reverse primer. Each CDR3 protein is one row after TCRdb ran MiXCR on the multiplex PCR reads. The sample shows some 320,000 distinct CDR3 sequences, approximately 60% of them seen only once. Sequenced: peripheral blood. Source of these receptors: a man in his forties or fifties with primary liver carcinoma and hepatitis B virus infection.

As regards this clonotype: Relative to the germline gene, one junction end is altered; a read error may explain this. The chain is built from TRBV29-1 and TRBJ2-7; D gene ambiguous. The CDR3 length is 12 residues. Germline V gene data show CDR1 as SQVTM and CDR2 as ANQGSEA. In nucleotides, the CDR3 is TGCAGTGTTGTGGACGCAGCCGGCGAGCAGTACTTC. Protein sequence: CSVVDAAGEQYF.

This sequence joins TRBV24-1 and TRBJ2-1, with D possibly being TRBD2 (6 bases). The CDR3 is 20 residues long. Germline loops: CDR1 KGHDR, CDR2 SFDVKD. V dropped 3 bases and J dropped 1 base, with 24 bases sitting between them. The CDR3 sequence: CATSDTTGTYYEGSYNEQFF. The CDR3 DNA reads TGTGCCACCAGTGATACGACCGGGACTTACTATGAGGGTTCCTACAATGAGCAGTTCTTC.

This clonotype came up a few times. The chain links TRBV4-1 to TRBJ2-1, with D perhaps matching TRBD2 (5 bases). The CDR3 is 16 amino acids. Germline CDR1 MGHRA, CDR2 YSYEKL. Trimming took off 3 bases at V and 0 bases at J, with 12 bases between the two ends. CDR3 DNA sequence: TGCGCCAGCAGCCACCCGGACTGGGGCTCCTACAATGAGCAGTTCTTC. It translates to CASSHPDWGSYNEQFF.

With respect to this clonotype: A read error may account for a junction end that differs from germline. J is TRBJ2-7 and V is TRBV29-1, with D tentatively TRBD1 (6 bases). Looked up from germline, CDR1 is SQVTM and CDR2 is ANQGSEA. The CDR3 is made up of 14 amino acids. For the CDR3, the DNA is TGCAGCGTTGAAAAAGGGGCCAGGGGCTACGAGCAGCATTTC. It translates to CSVEKGARGYEQHF.

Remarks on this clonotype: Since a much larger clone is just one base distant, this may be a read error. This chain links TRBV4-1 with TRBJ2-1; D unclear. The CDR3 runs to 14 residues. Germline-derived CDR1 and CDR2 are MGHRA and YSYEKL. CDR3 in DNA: TGCGCCAGCAGCCAATTCAGCTCCTACAGTGAGCAGTTCTTC. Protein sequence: CASSQFSSYSEQFF.

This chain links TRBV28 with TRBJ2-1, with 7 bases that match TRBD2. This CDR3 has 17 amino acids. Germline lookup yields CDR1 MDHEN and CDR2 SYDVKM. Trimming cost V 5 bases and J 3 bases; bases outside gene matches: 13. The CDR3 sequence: CASSTAGLVGFYNEQFF. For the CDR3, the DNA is TGTGCCAGCAGTACCGCCGGACTAGTGGGATTCTACAATGAGCAGTTCTTC.

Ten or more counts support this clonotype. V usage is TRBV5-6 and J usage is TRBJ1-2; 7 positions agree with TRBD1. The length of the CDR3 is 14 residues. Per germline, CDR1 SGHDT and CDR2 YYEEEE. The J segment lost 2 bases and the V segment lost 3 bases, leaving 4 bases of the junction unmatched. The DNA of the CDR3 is TGTGCCAGCAGCTGGGACAGAGAGAACTATGGCTACACCTTC. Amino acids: CASSWDRENYGYTF.

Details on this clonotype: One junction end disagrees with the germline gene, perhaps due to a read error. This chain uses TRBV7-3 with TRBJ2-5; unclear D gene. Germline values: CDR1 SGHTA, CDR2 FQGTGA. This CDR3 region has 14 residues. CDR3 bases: TGTGCCAACGGCTTAATGGCCGGCCAAGAGACCCAGTATTTC. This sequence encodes CANGLMAGQETQYF.

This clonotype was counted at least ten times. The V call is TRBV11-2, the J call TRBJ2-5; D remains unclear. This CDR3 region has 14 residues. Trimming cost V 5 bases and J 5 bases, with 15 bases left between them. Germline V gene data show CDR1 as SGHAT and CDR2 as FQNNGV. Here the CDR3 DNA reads TGTGCCAGCAGCGGGCCCACCTTCGGGGAGACCCAGTACTTC. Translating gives CASSGPTFGETQYF.

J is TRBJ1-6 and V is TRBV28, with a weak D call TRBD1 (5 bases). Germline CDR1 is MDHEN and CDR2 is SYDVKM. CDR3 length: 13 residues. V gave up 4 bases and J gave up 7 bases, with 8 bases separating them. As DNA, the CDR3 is TGTGCCAGCAGTTGGGCAGGGAATTCACCCCTCCACTTT. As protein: CASSWAGNSPLHF.

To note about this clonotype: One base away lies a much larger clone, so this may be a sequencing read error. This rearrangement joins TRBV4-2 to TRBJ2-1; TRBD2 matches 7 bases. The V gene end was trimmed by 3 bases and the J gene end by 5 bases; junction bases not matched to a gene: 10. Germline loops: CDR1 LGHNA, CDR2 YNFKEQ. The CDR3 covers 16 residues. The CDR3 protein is CASSQASGLSHNEQFF. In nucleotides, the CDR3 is TGTGCCAGCAGCCAGGCTAGCGGACTGTCCCACAATGAGCAGTTCTTC.

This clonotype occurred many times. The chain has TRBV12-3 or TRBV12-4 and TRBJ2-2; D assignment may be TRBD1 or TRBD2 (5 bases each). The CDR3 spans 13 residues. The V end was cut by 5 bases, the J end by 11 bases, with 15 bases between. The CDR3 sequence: CASSASGRIELFF. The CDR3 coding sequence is TGTGCCAGCAGTGCCTCAGGGAGAATAGAGCTGTTTTTT.

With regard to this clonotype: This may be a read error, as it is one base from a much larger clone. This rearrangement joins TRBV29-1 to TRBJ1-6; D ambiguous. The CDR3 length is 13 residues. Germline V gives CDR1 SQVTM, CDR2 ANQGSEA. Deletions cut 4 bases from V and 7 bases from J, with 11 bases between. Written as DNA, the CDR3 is TGCAGCGTTGGTGTGTGGGCGAATTCACCCCTCCACTTT. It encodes CSVGVWANSPLHF.

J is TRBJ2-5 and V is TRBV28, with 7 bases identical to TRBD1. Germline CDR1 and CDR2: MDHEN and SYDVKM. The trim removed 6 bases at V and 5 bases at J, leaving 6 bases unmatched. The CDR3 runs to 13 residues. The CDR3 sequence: CASREQGRETQYF. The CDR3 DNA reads TGTGCCAGCAGGGAACAGGGGCGGGAGACCCAGTACTTC. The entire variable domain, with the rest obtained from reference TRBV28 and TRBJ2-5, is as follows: DVKVTQSSRYLVKRTGEKVFLECVQDMDHENMFWYRQDPGLGLRLIYFSYDVKMKEKGDIPEGYSVSREKKERFSLILESASTNQTSMYLCASREQGRETQYFGPGTRLLVL.